What follows describes a single T cell receptor beta chain. Its antigen remains unidentified. The input lacks base qualities; no much larger clone sits a single base away. These data originate in a study of T cells in Graves' hyperthyroidism and ophthalmopathy (dated by TCRdb to the late 2010s). A note on the overall study: Peripheral blood was sampled at the time of initial diagnosis, prior to any treatment. After blood sampling, hyperthyroidism patients were treated with methimazole at a starting dose of 30 mg daily, and ophthalmopathy patients were treated with high-dose intravenous methylprednisolone. To identify distinguishing TCR V-J signatures, a discovery cohort of about a hundred patients was used, comprising 43 with Graves' ophthalmopathy and 57 with stable Graves' hyperthyroidism. Thyroid tissue and blood T-cell repertoires from roughly 6 Graves' hyperthyroidism patients were also compared in the study. The roughly 90 discovery patients were divided at random into training and test sets in a 7:3 ratio. According to the paper, TCR Vbeta CDR3 sequencing was carried out on 120 to 150 peripheral blood samples, which came from 40 to 45 ophthalmopathy, 80 or so hyperthyroidism and about 17 progressor patients. An independent validation cohort of about 19 hyperthyroidism patients and approximately 17 patients who later progressed to ophthalmopathy tested prospective prediction of ophthalmopathy. Findings and caveats that apply to the study as a whole: Most expanded thyroid clonotypes (frequency above 0.001) were also detected in blood, suggesting blood repertoires may reflect thyroid immune responses. A 13 V-J signature model separated ophthalmopathy from stable hyperthyroidism, with over 85% sensitivity and roughly 82% specificity in cross-validation and 80%/75% in testing. No statistical method was used to fix the sample size in advance, and group allocation was not hidden from the investigators. In validation, progression to ophthalmopathy was predicted by the model with nearly 71% sensitivity and about 72% specificity, a median of 6.5 months before onset.

Ophthalmopathy patients had moderately to severely active disease, with a Clinical Activity Score of 3 or more, a NOSPECS grade of 4 or more, and a disease duration of less than 3 months. The study excluded patients with uncontrolled infections, other autoimmune diseases, pregnancy or lactation. Clinical symptoms, serum thyroxine and TRAb, thyroid ultrasound, and orbital computed tomography formed the basis for the diagnoses. PBMCs were separated from around 9.1 ml of fresh peripheral blood using Ficoll-Paque density gradient centrifugation. Trizol reagent was used to extract total RNA, and RNA quality was then checked on an Agilent 2100 Bioanalyzer. The trim is 4 bases for V and 2 bases for J, with a gap of 17 bases between the germline ends. CDR1 and CDR2 (MDHEN, SYDVKM) derive from the germline V gene. The CDR3 contains 16 residues, cysteine and phenylalanine counted. The CDR3 DNA has 48 bases and is translated from base 1.

TCR beta CDR3 regions were amplified from RNA transcripts. The first round of RT-PCR for the TCR CDR3 was performed with the HTBI primer set and the Qiagen OneStep RT-PCR kit. Libraries were constructed in a second round of multiplex PCR, after which size selection and purification were carried out. The libraries were sequenced on an Illumina HiSeq2000 using paired-end 100 bp reads. On the study's bioinformatics: SOAPnuke was used to process the raw data, with reads discarded if the reads contained adapters or uncalled bases, had a mean Phred below 15, or lacked an exact constant-primer or identifier match. High-quality paired reads were merged with COPE v1.2.5, and unique nucleotide sequences were defined as clonotypes. MiTCR v1.1 was used to align the clonotypes against IMGT TRBV, TRBD and TRBJ reference segments. Only V-J combinations with frequency above 0.0001, covering 99% to 99.2% of repertoires, were analysed. The TCS score was defined as F50 (clonal expansion) divided by E x V (chaos), with BLOSUM62-based TCRdist calculated between CDR3 peptides within each V-J. Welch's t-statistics and random forest reduced 500 to 550 V-J features to roughly 13, which were used in a naive Bayes classifier (R e1071). In-frame beta chains were kept once TCRdb had trimmed the public reads at Q25 with fastp and called clones with MiXCR. For every CDR3 protein sequence, its rows merge into one entry that carries the most common genes and DNA. TCRdb, not the authors, supplied the V and J calls. The sample table records a few hundred thousand distinct CDR3 sequences; 15% to 20% of these occur just once. Together, the top ten hold less than 30% of the sample.

The sequence is built from TRBV28 and TRBJ1-1, and possibly TRBD1, on 6 matching bases. This sequence originates from a woman under 40 with Graves' ophthalmopathy. The sequencing input was blood. The sequenced DNA: TGTGCCAGCAGTTCTCCCGCGGGGGCGGTAAACACTGAAGCTTTCTTT. Protein translation: CASSSPAGAVNTEAFF.